This T cell receptor beta chain was identified in a study of cytomegalovirus exposure and HLA in healthy donors (dated by TCRdb to the late 2010s). At the level of the whole study: According to a later analysis, the approximately 120 validation repertoires were produced on the same platform as the roughly 600 repertoires of the first cohort. The study aimed to test whether cataloging public T cell receptors could reveal signatures of past pathogen exposure. Besides the first cohort of 666 subjects, a separate validation cohort made up of around 120 different subjects was used. To predict cytomegalovirus infection status, the study combined high-throughput TCR immunosequencing, statistical association of individual TCRs with disease status, and machine learning.

The table lists this clone with a count of one. No cognate antigen has been identified for it. The input lacks base qualities; no much larger clone sits a single base away. What the study reported, not specific to this receptor: Three of the identified cytomegalovirus-associated TCR beta chains were confirmed in vitro to be specific for cytomegalovirus antigens. The study gave a list of about 150 TCR beta chains associated with cytomegalovirus. The authors suggested that the approach could potentially be generalized to other disease states and immunological phenotypes. In both the original and validation cohorts, the classifier was reported to diagnose cytomegalovirus status with high specificity and sensitivity. All 120 or so repertoires were used to score co-occurrence in the validation cohort in a later analysis, because that analysis had no HLA typing for the cohort. While some public TCRs were present in many individuals, most TCR sequences turned up only very rarely across donors. Subsequent analysis determined that TCRs grouped into clusters in the first cohort also showed a tendency toward co-occurrence across the 120 validation repertoires, and about 93% of cluster scores exceeded 0.

Libraries were made using the immunoSEQ multiplex PCR assay. In the original analysis: A statistical classification framework was built for diagnosing cytomegalovirus status from the catalog of TCR beta chain sequences. Imported from immuneACCESS, the table was reduced by TCRdb to in-frame sequences with V and J called. These copies leave out some clones; in studies compared against another copy, an unresolved V gene accounts for under half, and the cause of the remainder is not known. V and J calls and clone size are as listed in that table; D and trimming were resolved from the DNA. The sample table holds almost 75,000 clones, of which around four fifths were seen once. Of the sample, approximately 3% falls within the top ten clones. The donors were included in the validation cohort of over a hundred subjects, a group kept apart from the roughly 610-subject first cohort. The germline V gene gives CDR1 as MGHRA and CDR2 as YSYEKL. Unmatched junction bases come to 7, with V trimmed by 3 bases and J by 6 bases. The CDR3 has 14 amino acids, counting the end cysteine and phenylalanine. Only the CDR3 part of the read is kept: 42 bases, read in frame from the first base.

Recombination connected TRBV4-1 to TRBJ1-1; 7 junctional bases match TRBD1. Sample: PBMCs. The sequence came from a man in his thirties or forties in good health and CMV-seronegative. The DNA sequence is as follows: TGCGCCAGCAGCCAGCCGAACAGGGGACCTGAAGCTTTCTTT. It specifies CASSQPNRGPEAFF.